This T cell receptor beta chain derives from a study of shared clonotypes between healthy human individuals. In the study overall: Researchers drew samples from a couple of women and a few men aged 18 to 49. A donor's plate count was three for CD4 naive and three for CD4 memory; CD8 naive had two and CD8 memory one.

Turning to this clone: Its matching antigen is unknown.

The naive CD8 population came from CD45RO-negative cells selected for CCR7, without terminally differentiated effector memory CD45RA+ cells. The table came from immunoSEQ multiplex PCR; TCRdb's copy has only in-frame clones and leaves some out. The data show roughly 1,800,000 clones, with about 95% seen just once and approximately 1.2% held by the top ten. Trimming removed 0 bases from V and 0 bases from J, with 16 bases in between. Germline CDR1 SGHRS, CDR2 YFSETQ. The CDR3 loop spans 18 amino acids. Points from the study as a whole: Naive subsets tended to show greater estimated richness than memory subsets. Naive CD4 clonotypes overlapped across several donors at about 5.3%.

The V and J genes are TRBV5-1 and TRBJ1-3; D may be TRBD1 (6 bases). This sequence was found in a man between 18 and 35 years old in good health. Sample: naive CD8+ T cells sorted from blood. CDR3 sequence (DNA): TGCGCCAGCAGCTTGGTTGGCGGGACACCGACCTCTGGAAACACCATATATTTT. Residues: CASSLVGGTPTSGNTIYF.